The 5 T cell receptor beta chains below all came from one sample that was sequenced in a study of blood T cell repertoires in COVID-19. Only in-frame clones appear in the TCRdb table, and some are missing; sequencing was by immunoSEQ multiplex PCR. The data contain 8,000 to 9,500 clones, 86% of them singletons. The sample comprised peripheral blood. The receptors here all came from a human donor with active COVID-19. The donor label of this sample is uncertain.

The chain employs TRBV19 and TRBJ2-5; perhaps TRBD1 as D (6 bases). This CDR3 contains 14 residues. Germline CDR1 is LNHDA and CDR2 is SQIVND (reference sequence). Trimming removed 3 bases at V and 4 bases at J, with 12 bases between. CDR3: CASSIGTWGETQYF. In DNA form, the CDR3 reads TGTGCCAGTAGTATCGGGACATGGGGAGAGACCCAGTACTTC.

V usage is TRBV6-6 and J usage is TRBJ2-2; D is perhaps TRBD2 (6 bases). Between the trimmed V and J ends, which lost 7 bases and 7 bases, there was a span of 22 bases. The CDR3 loop spans 16 amino acids. In germline, CDR1 is MNHNY, CDR2 SVGAGI (reference sequence). CDR3 sequence reads: CASTQPGAAGGGELFF. CDR3 nucleotides: TGTGCCAGCACCCAACCTGGGGCAGCGGGTGGCGGGGAGCTGTTTTTT.

This clone has only one observation. The chain uses TRBV25-1 and TRBJ1-1; tentative D call: TRBD1 (6 bases). Trimming pared 5 bases from V and 1 base from J, leaving 8 bases between. Germline lookup yields CDR1 MGHDK and CDR2 SYGVNS. This CDR3 contains 13 residues. CDR3 protein: CASSIGGNTEAFF. DNA of the CDR3: TGTGCCAGCAGTATAGGGGGGAACACTGAAGCTTTCTTT.

This clone is a singleton in its sample. V is TRBV9 and J is TRBJ1-5; D not resolved. Deletions cut 0 bases from V and 0 bases from J, with 10 bases between. Germline-derived CDR1 and CDR2 are SGDLS and YYNGEE. CDR3 length: 16 amino acids. CDR3 in DNA: TGTGCCAGCAGCGTAGATAAAGCCTTTAGCAATCAGCCCCAGCATTTT. The encoded protein is CASSVDKAFSNQPQHF. The whole variable domain, remainder taken from reference TRBV9 and TRBJ1-5, is DSGVTQTPKHLITATGQRVTLRCSPRSGDLSVYWYQQSLDQGLQFLIQYYNGEERAKGNILERFSAQQFPDLHSELNLSSLELGDSALYFCASSVDKAFSNQPQHFGDGTRLSIL.

This chain uses TRBV2 with TRBJ2-5; a weak D match, TRBD2 (5 bases). Trimming stripped 1 base from V and 9 bases from J, with 6 bases between. From germline, CDR1 is SNHLY and CDR2 FYNNEI. CDR3 length equals 11 residues. The CDR3 is CASSEERAQYF. In DNA form, the CDR3 reads TGTGCCAGCAGTGAAGAGAGGGCCCAGTACTTC.